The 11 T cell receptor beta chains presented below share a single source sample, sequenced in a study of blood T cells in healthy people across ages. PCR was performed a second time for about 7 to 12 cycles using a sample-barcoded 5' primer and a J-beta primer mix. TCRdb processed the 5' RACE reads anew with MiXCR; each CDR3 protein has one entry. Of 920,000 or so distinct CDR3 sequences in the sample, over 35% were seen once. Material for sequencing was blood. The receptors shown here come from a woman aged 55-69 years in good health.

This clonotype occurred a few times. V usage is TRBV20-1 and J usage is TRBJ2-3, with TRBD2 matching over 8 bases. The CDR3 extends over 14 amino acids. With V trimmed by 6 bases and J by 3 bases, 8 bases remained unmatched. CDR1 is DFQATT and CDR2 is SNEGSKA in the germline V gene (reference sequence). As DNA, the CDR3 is TGCAGTGCCGACCCGGGGGGGGTTACAGATACGCAGTATTTT. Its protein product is CSADPGGVTDTQYF.

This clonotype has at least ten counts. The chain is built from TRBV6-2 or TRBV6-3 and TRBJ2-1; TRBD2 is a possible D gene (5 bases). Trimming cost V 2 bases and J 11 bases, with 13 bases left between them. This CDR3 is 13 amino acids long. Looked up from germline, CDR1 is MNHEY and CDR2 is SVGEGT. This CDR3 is CASSYGRVQKQFF. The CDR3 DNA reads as TGTGCCAGCAGTTACGGGCGGGTTCAGAAGCAGTTCTTC.

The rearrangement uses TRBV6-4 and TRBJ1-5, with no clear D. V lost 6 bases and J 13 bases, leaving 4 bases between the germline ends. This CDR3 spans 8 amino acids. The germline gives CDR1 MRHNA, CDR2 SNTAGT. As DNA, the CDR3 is TGTGCCAGCAGCCGACAGCATTTT. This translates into CASSRQHF.

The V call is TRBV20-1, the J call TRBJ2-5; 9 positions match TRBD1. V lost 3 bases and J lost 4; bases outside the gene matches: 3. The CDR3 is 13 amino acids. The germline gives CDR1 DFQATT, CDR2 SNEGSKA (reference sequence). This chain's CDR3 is CSARGGQGETQYF. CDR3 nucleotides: TGCAGTGCTAGGGGGGGACAGGGAGAGACCCAGTACTTC.

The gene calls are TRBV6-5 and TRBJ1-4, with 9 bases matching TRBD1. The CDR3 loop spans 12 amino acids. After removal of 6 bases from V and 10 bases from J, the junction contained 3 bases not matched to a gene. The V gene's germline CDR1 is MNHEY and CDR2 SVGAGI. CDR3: CASRGTGRKLFF. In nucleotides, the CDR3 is TGTGCCAGCAGGGGGACAGGGAGAAAACTGTTTTTT.

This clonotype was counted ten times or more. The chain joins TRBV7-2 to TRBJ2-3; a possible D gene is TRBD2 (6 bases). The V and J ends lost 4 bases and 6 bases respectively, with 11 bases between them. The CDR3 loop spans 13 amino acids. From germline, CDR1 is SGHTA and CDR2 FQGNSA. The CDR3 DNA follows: TGTGCCAGCAGCTCCGGGGCGGGGGATACGCAGTATTTT. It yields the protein CASSSGAGDTQYF.

The CDR3 DNA reads as TGCGCCAGCAGCGCTAGCGCCACAACCTACAATGAGCAGTTCTTC. Its protein product is CASSASATTYNEQFF. The chain recombines TRBV5-1 with TRBJ2-1, with D maybe TRBD2 (6 bases). Per the germline V gene, CDR1 is SGHRS and CDR2 is YFSETQ. CDR3 size: 15 residues. V lost 4 bases to trimming and J lost 2 bases, with 13 bases between them.

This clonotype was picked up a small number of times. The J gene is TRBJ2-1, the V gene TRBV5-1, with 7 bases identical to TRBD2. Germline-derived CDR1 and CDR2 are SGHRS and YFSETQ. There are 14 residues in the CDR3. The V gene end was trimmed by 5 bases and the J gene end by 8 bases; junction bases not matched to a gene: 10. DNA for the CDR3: TGCGCCAGCAGGGAAGGACTAGAGTTCTATGAGCAGTTCTTC. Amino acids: CASREGLEFYEQFF.

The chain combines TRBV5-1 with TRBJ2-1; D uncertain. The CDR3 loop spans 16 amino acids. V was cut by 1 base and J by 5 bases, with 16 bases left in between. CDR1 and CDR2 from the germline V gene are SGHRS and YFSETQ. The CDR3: CASSLTRRRANNEQFF. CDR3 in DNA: TGCGCCAGCAGCTTGACCCGACGAAGGGCGAACAATGAGCAGTTCTTC. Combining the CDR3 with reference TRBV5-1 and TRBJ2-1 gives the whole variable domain KAGVTQTPRYLIKTRGQQVTLSCSPISGHRSVSWYQQTPGQGLQFLFEYFSETQRNKGNFPGRFSGRQFSNSRSEMNVSTLELGDSALYLCASSLTRRRANNEQFFGPGTRLTVL.

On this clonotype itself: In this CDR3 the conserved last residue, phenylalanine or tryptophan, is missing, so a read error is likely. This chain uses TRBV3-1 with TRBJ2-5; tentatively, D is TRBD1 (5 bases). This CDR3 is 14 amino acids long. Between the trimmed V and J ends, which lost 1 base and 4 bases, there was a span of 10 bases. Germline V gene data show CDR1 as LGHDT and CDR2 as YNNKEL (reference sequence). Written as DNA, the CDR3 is TGTGCCAGCAGCCAAGCGGTAGGGGTAGAGACCCAGTACGTC. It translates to CASSQAVGVETQYV.

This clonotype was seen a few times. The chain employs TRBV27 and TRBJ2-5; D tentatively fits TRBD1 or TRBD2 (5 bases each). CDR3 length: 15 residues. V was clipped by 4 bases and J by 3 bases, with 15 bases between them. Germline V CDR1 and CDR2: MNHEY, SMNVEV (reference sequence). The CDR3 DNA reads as TGTGCCAGCAGTTCAACCGGGACGGCGAAAGAGACCCAGTACTTC. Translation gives CASSSTGTAKETQYF.